The following is a T cell receptor beta chain sequence with its context. Which antigen it targets is not known. Per-nucleotide qualities are absent, and no much larger clonotype sits a single base away. The sample comes from a study of blood T cell repertoires in COVID-19 (dated by TCRdb to the early 2020s). Turning to the overall study: Samples covering the acute and convalescent phases of COVID-19 were provided by collaborators in the United States, Italy and Spain. The prospective study material was composed of cDNA or gDNA derived from T cells, B-cell-depleted T cells, or PBMCs. Subjects who had been exposed to COVID-19, were actively infected with it, or had recovered from it provided the deeply sampled blood TCRbeta repertoires that made up the dataset. The repertoires were released in a freely available public database intended as a resource for research on the immune response to SARS-CoV-2. The samples were drawn from the first 160 participants of the ongoing ImmuneRACE study and from over a thousand subjects provided by 6 global collaborators. Sample metadata almost always included a de-identified subject ID, COVID-19 status, age in years and sex. Where available, HLA class I and class II types were obtained from metadata supplied by the sample provider rather than from assay-based typing. Results the study describes overall, beyond this receptor: The amount of clinical and demographic metadata varied by source and participant and was provided uncurated.

Participants in the prospective study were enrolled through a virtual design, were aged 18 to 89 years, and lived in 20 to 30 United States geographic areas. Cohort assignment in the prospective study relied on participant-reported clinical history from a screening survey and a study questionnaire. Each participant in the prospective study had whole blood, serum and a nasopharyngeal or oropharyngeal swab collected by mobile phlebotomists. Prospective study participants could optionally give additional blood draws and questionnaires over an approximately two-month period. Blood samples from the prospective study were shipped frozen or at room temperature prior to DNA extraction. TCRbeta CDR3 regions were amplified from genomic DNA using the immunoSEQ Assay, a bias-controlled multiplex PCR. Turning to the authors' computational methods: Within the assay, amplification of reference gene primers was used to estimate how many nucleated cells each sample contained. To quantify the absolute abundance of each unique TCRbeta CDR3 rearrangement, sequence reads were collapsed and filtered. For each sample, productive Simpson clonality was calculated as the square root of Simpson's diversity index over productive rearrangements. TCRdb obtained this table from immuneACCESS and retained in-frame rearrangements with V and J assigned. These tables miss some clones; where compared with another copy, unresolved V genes account for less than half of the shortfall, and the remainder is unexplained. V and J calls and clone size are copied from that table; D and trimming were computed from the DNA. Here the sample has hundreds of thousands of clones; roughly 85% occur a single time. Jointly, the top ten make up about 2% of the sample.

Input material: PBMCs or T cells enriched from blood (not recorded which). This clonotype originated in a woman younger than 35 with acute COVID-19.

At the DNA level, the sequence is TGTGCCAGCAGCTTAGAGACAGGGGACGATGGCTACACCTTC. Its protein is CASSLETGDDGYTF. Rearrangement joined TRBV7-6 to TRBJ1-2; 8 bases in between match TRBD1. The CDR3 goes from the cysteine to the phenylalanine over 14 residues. Only the CDR3 portion is preserved as DNA: 42 bases, with reading frame beginning at the first base. Trimming removed 1 base from V and 6 bases from J; the gene matches leave 4 bases unexplained. Sequences SGHVS (CDR1) and FNYEAQ (CDR2) are obtained from the germline V gene.